These T cell receptor beta chains were read from a single sample in a study of human T cells and chemical hapten exposure. One entry per CDR3 protein results from TCRdb running MiXCR on the RACE reads. This sample has around 360,000 distinct CDR3 sequences, with about 6% found just once. This specimen was whole blood, taken in connection with sensitization to the hapten diphenylcyclopropenone (DPC). Receptors were obtained from a woman aged 18-29 years with alopecia areata. Some clones in this sample may be carry-over from other donors' samples. Each CDR3 is given with its conserved first and last residue. Fields, in order: D gene, J gene, V gene, CDR3 protein. A D gene is named only where the DNA matches it firmly.

d_call: TRBD2; j_call: TRBJ2-5; v_call: TRBV6-5; cdr3_aa: CASSPRLAGGFQETQYF
d_call: NA; j_call: TRBJ2-3; v_call: TRBV5-1; cdr3_aa: CASSLIQTDTQYF
d_call: NA; j_call: TRBJ1-6; v_call: TRBV7-2; cdr3_aa: CASSFGRTANSPLHF
d_call: NA; j_call: TRBJ2-5; v_call: TRBV12-3/TRBV12-4; cdr3_aa: CASSFSGARKTQYF
d_call: TRBD2; j_call: TRBJ2-1; v_call: TRBV24-1; cdr3_aa: CATSDRASGGSYNEQFF
d_call: TRBD1; j_call: TRBJ1-1; v_call: TRBV7-9; cdr3_aa: CASSLKGTENTEAFF
d_call: NA; j_call: TRBJ2-5; v_call: TRBV3-1; cdr3_aa: CASSQDTAQETQYF
d_call: TRBD1; j_call: TRBJ1-5; v_call: TRBV29-1; cdr3_aa: CSVGQPNQPQHF
d_call: NA; j_call: TRBJ1-2; v_call: TRBV2; cdr3_aa: CASSAWGFGYTF
d_call: NA; j_call: TRBJ1-1; v_call: TRBV7-8; cdr3_aa: CASSLGHGDTEAFF
d_call: TRBD1; j_call: TRBJ2-7; v_call: TRBV27; cdr3_aa: CASRTGADYEQYF
d_call: NA; j_call: TRBJ2-2; v_call: TRBV5-1; cdr3_aa: CASSLDQYYTGELFF
d_call: NA; j_call: TRBJ1-6; v_call: TRBV6-2/TRBV6-3; cdr3_aa: CASSYSTDFNSPLHF
d_call: NA; j_call: TRBJ2-5; v_call: TRBV7-3; cdr3_aa: CASSSPGDGQETQYF
d_call: TRBD1; j_call: TRBJ1-2; v_call: TRBV6-6; cdr3_aa: CASSTAGQGGTGYTF
d_call: NA; j_call: TRBJ1-2; v_call: TRBV7-2; cdr3_aa: CASSLDRGSYGYTF
d_call: NA; j_call: TRBJ2-7; v_call: TRBV21-1; cdr3_aa: CASSPEGVGGLPPSYEQYF
d_call: TRBD2; j_call: TRBJ2-3; v_call: TRBV20-1; cdr3_aa: CSARIAGVPTDTQYF
d_call: NA; j_call: TRBJ1-1; v_call: TRBV6-2/TRBV6-3; cdr3_aa: CASSYYSSNLGPLEAFF
d_call: NA; j_call: TRBJ1-3; v_call: TRBV6-6; cdr3_aa: CASSYSGTTGNTIYF
d_call: TRBD1; j_call: TRBJ2-7; v_call: TRBV27; cdr3_aa: CASSIRQGAGEQYF
d_call: NA; j_call: TRBJ2-7; v_call: TRBV20-1; cdr3_aa: CSASLAAGAGEQYF
d_call: NA; j_call: TRBJ1-5; v_call: TRBV20-1; cdr3_aa: CSARDRFNQPQHF
d_call: NA; j_call: TRBJ2-2; v_call: TRBV12-3/TRBV12-4; cdr3_aa: CASRTAGTGELFF
d_call: NA; j_call: TRBJ1-6; v_call: TRBV6-5; cdr3_aa: CASRTGGSRSPLHF
d_call: NA; j_call: TRBJ1-5; v_call: TRBV6-2/TRBV6-3; cdr3_aa: CASSPPPGHTNQPQHF
d_call: NA; j_call: TRBJ2-2; v_call: TRBV28; cdr3_aa: CASSPIHGQNTGELFF